This T cell receptor beta chain was recorded in a study of blood T cell repertoires in COVID-19. Recruitment covered about 25 US areas and drew participants whose ages spanned roughly 18 to 100 years. Profiled with immunoSEQ multiplex PCR; TCRdb holds only in-frame clones, not every one. Of a few hundred thousand clones in the sample, over 85% were seen once. The CDR3 runs to 15 residues. CDR1 is SGHRS and CDR2 is YFSETQ in the germline V gene. After removal of 4 bases from V and 7 bases from J, the junction contained 9 bases not matched to a gene. Material for sequencing was PBMCs or T cells enriched from blood (not recorded which). This sequence originates from an older woman who had recovered from COVID-19. The chain has TRBV5-1 and TRBJ2-2; 8 bases match TRBD1. The CDR3 protein is CASSLRQGSGGELFF. The CDR3, as DNA: TGCGCCAGCAGCCTCCGACAGGGGAGCGGCGGGGAGCTGTTTTTT.